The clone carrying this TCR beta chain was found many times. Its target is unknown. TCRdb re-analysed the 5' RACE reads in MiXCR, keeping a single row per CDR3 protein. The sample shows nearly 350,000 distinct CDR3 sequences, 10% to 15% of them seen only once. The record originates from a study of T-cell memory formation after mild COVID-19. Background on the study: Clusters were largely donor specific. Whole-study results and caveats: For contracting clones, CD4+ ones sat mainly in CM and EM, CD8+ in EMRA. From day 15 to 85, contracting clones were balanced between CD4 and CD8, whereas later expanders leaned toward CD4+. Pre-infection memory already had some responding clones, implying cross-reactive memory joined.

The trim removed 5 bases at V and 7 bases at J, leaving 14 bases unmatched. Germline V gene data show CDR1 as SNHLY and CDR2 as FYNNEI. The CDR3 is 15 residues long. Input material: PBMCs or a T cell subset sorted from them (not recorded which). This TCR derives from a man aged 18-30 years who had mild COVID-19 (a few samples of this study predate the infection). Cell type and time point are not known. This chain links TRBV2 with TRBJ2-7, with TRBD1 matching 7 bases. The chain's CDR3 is CASSPQGRSYGEQYF. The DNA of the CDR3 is TGTGCCAGCAGTCCACAGGGGAGATCCTACGGGGAGCAGTACTTC.